This T cell receptor (beta chain) appears in the sequencing data of a study of human T cells and chemical hapten exposure. This clonotype was observed a handful of times. The antigen is not known. Study findings and constraints: Patch test score rose with PT1 expanded TCRs, significant at 8, 16, 32, not 4.

The time point was: patch test 3, about 24 weeks after DPC sensitization. Treatment here: therapeutic diphenylcyclopropenone sensitization with weekly scalp DPC. One entry per CDR3 protein, called by TCRdb with MiXCR from the RACE reads. The data hold 190,000 or so distinct CDR3 sequences, with approximately 26% observed a single time. The specimen comprised whole blood, sampled in connection with sensitization to the hapten diphenylcyclopropenone (DPC). The receptor's source is a woman aged 40 to 49 with alopecia areata. Some clones in this sample may be carry-over from other donors' samples.

This chain's CDR3 is CASSYGTGGRPDTQYF. The CDR3 DNA reads TGTGCCAGCAGTTACGGGACAGGGGGCCGGCCGGATACGCAGTATTTT. This chain connects TRBV28 to TRBJ2-3, with 12 bases matching TRBD1. Germline V lookup: CDR1 MDHEN, CDR2 SYDVKM. This CDR3 comprises 16 residues. V shed 4 bases, J shed 6 bases, and the junction held 8 bases outside the gene matches.